The sequence of this T cell receptor (beta chain) was determined in a study of OX40 agonist ivuxolimab in advanced cancers. Study-wide background: Allowance was made for prior anti-PD-1, anti-PD-L1 or anti-CTLA-4 therapy, and approximately 41% had some. One hepatocellular carcinoma and a couple of cutaneous melanoma patients partially responded. Study-level findings and limits: In CD8+ T cells, expanded clones were on average more numerous than in CD4+.

Patients were ruled out by autoimmune disease history or systemic immunosuppression. Repertoires were generated with immunoSEQ multiplex PCR, while TCRdb's copy carries only in-frame clones and drops some. The sample carries 55,000 to 65,000 clones, around 89% recorded once. As concerns this clone: Its antigen is as yet unknown.

Germline values: CDR1 KGHSH, CDR2 LQKENI. The junction had 18 bases not matched to a gene; V was cut back by 2 bases and J by 8 bases. The CDR3 runs 19 residues. This TCR derives from an adult with an advanced solid tumor such as melanoma, head and neck, liver or kidney cancer. Sequences were derived from CD4+ or CD8+ T cells sorted from blood, sampled in a trial of the OX40 agonist ivuxolimab. V and J are TRBV18 and TRBJ1-4, with 9 bases fitting TRBD1. Written as DNA, the CDR3 is TGTGCCAGCTCACCAACACTCGTATCCATACAGGGGGCAAGGGAAAAACTGTTTTTT. Its protein is CASSPTLVSIQGAREKLFF.